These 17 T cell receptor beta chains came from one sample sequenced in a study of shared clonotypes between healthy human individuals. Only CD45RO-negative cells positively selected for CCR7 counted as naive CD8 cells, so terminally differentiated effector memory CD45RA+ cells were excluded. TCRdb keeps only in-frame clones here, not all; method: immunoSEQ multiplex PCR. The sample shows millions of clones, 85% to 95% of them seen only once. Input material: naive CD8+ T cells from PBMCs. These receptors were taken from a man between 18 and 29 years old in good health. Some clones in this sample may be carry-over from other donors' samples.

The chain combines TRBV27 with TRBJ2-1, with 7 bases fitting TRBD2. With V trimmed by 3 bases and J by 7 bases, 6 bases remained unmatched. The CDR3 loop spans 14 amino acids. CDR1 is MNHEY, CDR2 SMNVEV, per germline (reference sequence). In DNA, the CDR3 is TGTGCCAGCAGTTTTAAACTAGCGATGAATGAGCAGTTCTTC. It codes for CASSFKLAMNEQFF.

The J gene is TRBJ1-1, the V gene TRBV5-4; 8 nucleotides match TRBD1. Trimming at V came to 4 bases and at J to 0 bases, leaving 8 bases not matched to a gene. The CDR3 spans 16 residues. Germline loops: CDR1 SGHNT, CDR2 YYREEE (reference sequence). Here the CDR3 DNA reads TGTGCCAGCAGCAAAGGACAGGGAGTCATGAACACTGAAGCTTTCTTT. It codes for CASSKGQGVMNTEAFF.

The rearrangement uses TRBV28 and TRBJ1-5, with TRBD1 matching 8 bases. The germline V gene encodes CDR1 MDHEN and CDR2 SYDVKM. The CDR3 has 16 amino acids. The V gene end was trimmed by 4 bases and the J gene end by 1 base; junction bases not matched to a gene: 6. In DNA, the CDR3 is TGTGCCAGCAGTTCGAGACAGGGGCGAAGCAATCAGCCCCAGCATTTT. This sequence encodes CASSSRQGRSNQPQHF.

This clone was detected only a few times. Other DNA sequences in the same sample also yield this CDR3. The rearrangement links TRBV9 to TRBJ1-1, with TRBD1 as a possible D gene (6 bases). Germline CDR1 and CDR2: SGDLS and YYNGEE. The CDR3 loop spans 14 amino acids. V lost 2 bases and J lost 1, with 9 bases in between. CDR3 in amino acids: CASSVGGPNTEAFF. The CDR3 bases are TGTGCCAGCAGCGTGGGGGGGCCGAACACTGAAGCTTTCTTT.

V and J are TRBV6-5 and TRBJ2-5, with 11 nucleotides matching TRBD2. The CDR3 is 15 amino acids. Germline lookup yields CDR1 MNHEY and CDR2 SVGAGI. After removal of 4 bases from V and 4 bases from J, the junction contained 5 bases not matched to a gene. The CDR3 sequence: CASSFVLAGGETQYF. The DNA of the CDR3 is TGTGCCAGCAGTTTTGTCCTAGCGGGGGGAGAGACCCAGTACTTC.

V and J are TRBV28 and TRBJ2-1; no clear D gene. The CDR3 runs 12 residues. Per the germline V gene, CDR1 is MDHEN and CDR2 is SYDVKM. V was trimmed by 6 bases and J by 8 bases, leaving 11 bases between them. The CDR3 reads CASRLPPDEQFF. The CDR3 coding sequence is TGTGCCAGCAGATTACCCCCTGATGAGCAGTTCTTC.

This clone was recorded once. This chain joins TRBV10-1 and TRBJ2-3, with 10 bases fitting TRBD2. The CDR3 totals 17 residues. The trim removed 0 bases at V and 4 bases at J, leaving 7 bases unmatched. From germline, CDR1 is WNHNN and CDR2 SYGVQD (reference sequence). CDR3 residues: CASSESQREGMADTQYF. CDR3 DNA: TGCGCCAGCAGTGAGTCCCAGCGGGAGGGCATGGCAGATACGCAGTATTTT.

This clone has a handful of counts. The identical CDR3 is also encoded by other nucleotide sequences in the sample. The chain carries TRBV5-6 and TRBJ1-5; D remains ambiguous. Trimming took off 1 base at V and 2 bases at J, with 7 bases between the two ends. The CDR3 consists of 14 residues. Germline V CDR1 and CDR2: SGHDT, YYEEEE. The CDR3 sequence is CASSLRRGNQPQHF. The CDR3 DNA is TGTGCCAGCAGCTTGAGACGGGGCAATCAGCCCCAGCATTTT. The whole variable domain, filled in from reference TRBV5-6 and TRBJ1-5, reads DAGVTQSPTHLIKTRGQQVTLRCSPKSGHDTVSWYQQALGQGPQFIFQYYEEEERQRGNFPDRFSGHQFPNYSSELNVNALLLGDSALYLCASSLRRGNQPQHFGDGTRLSIL.

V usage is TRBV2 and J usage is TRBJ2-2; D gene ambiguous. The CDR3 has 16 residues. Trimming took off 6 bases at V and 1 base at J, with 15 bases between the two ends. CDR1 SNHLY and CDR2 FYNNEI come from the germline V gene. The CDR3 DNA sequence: TGTGCCAGCAGCGCCACCCTTACATGGAACACCGGGGAGCTGTTTTTT. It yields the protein CASSATLTWNTGELFF.

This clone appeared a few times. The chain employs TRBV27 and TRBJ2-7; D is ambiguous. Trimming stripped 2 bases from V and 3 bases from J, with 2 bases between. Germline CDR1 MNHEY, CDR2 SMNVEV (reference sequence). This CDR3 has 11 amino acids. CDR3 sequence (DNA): TGTGCCAGCAGTTTAGTCTACGAGCAGTACTTC. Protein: CASSLVYEQYF.

The CDR3 DNA sequence: TGTGCCAGCAGTCAAGCAACCCAAGGACTAGCAGTGTTCGTGTCCGGGGAGCTGTTTTTT. Protein sequence: CASSQATQGLAVFVSGELFF. V and J are TRBV28 and TRBJ2-2; 8 positions agree with TRBD2. This CDR3 has 20 amino acids. Trimming removed 5 bases from V and 6 bases from J; junction bases left unmatched: 23. CDR1 is MDHEN, CDR2 SYDVKM, per germline.

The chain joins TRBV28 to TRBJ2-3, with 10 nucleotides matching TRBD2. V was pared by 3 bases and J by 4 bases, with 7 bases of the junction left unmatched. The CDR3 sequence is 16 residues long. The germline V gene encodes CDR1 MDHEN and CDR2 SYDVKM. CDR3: CASSFGAGGPSDTQYF. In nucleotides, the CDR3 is TGTGCCAGCAGTTTTGGAGCGGGAGGGCCCTCAGATACGCAGTATTTT.

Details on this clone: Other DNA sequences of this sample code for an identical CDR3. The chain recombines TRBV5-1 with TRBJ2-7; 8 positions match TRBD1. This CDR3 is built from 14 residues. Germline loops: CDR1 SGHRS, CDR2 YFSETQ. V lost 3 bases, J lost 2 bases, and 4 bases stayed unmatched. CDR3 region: CASSSGQGTYEQYF. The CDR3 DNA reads TGCGCCAGCAGCTCCGGACAGGGAACCTACGAGCAGTACTTC.

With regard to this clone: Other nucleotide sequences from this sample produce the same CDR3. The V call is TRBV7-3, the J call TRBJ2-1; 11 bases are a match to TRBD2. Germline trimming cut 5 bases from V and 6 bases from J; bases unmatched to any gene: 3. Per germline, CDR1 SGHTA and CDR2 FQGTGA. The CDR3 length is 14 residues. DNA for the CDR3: TGTGCCAGCAGCCCCGGGACTAGCGGCAATGAGCAGTTCTTC. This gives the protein CASSPGTSGNEQFF. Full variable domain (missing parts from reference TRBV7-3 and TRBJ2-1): GAGVSQTPSNKVTEKGKYVELRCDPISGHTALYWYRQSLGQGPEFLIYFQGTGAADDSGLPNDRFFAVRPEGSVSTLKIQRTERGDSAVYLCASSPGTSGNEQFFGPGTRLTVL.

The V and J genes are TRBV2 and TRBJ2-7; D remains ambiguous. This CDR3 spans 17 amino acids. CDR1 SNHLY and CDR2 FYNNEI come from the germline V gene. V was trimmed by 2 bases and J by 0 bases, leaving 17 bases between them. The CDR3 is CASSESLPRFSSYEQYF. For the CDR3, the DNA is TGTGCCAGCAGTGAATCTCTCCCCCGTTTCAGCTCCTACGAGCAGTACTTC.

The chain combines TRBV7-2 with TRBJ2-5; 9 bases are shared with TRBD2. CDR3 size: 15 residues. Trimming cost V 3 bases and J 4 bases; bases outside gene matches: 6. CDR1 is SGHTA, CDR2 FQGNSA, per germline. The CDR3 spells CASSLLAGIRETQYF. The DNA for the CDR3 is TGTGCCAGCAGCTTGCTAGCGGGAATTAGAGAGACCCAGTACTTC.

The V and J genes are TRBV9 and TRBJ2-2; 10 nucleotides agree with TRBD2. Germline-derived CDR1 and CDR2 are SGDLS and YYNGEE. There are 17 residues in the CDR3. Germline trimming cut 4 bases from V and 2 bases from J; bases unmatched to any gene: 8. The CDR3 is CASSFGASGRNTGELFF. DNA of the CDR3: TGTGCCAGCAGCTTTGGGGCTAGCGGGAGAAACACCGGGGAGCTGTTTTTT.